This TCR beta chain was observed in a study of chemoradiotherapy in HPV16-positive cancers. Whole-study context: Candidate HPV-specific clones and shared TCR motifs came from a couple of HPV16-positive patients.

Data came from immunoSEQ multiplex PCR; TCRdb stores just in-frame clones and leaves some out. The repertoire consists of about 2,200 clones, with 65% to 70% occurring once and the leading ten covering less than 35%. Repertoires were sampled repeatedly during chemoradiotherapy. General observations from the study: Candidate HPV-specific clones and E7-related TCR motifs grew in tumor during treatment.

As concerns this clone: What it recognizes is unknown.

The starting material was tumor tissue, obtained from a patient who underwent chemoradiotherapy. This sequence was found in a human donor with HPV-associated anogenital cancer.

The CDR3 coding sequence is TGTGCCATCAGGATTGACACTTACACTGAAGCTTTCTTT. The encoded protein is CAIRIDTYTEAFF. V and J are TRBV10-3 and TRBJ1-1, with unresolved D. The CDR3 extends over 13 amino acids. Germline V gene data show CDR1 as ENHRY and CDR2 as SYGVKD. The V end was cut by 6 bases, the J end by 3 bases, with 11 bases between.